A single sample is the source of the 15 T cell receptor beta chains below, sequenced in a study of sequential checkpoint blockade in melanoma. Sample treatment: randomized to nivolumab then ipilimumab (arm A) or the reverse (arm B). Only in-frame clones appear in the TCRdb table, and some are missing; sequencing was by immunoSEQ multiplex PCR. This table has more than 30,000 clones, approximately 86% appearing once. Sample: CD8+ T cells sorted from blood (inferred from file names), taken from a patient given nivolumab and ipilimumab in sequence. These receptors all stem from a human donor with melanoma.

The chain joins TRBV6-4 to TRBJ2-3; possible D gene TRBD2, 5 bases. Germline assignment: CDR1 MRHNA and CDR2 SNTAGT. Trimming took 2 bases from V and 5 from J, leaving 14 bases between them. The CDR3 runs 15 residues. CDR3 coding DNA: TGTGCCAGCAGTGACCCGACTACTGGGGAAGATACGCAGTATTTT. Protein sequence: CASSDPTTGEDTQYF.

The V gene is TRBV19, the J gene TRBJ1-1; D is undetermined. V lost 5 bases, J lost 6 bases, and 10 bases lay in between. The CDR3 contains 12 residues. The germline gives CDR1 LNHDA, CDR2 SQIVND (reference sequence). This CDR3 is CASSEGIAEAFF. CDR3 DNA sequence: TGTGCCAGTAGTGAGGGTATCGCTGAAGCTTTCTTT.

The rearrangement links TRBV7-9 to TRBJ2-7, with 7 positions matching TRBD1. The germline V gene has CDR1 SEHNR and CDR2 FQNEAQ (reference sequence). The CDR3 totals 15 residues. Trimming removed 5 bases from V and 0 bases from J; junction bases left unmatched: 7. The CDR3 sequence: CASSINRGSSYEQYF. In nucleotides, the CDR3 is TGTGCCAGCAGCATCAACAGGGGAAGCTCCTACGAGCAGTACTTC. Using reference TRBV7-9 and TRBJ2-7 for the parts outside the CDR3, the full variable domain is DTGVSQNPRHKITKRGQNVTFRCDPISEHNRLYWYRQTLGQGPEFLTYFQNEAQLEKSRLLSDRFSAERPKGSFSTLEIQRTEQGDSAMYLCASSINRGSSYEQYFGPGTRLTVT.

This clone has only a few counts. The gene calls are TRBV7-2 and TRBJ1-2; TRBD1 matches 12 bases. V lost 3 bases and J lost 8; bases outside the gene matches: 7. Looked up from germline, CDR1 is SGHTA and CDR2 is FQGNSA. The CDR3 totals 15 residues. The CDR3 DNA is TGTGCCAGCAGCTTCTTCCGGGACAGGGGGCGAGGCTACACCTTC. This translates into CASSFFRDRGRGYTF.

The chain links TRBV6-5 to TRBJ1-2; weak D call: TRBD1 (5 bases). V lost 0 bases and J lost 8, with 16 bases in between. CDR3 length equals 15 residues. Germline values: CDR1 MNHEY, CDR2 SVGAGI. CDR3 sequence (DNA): TGTGCCAGCAGTTACTCAATAAGGGGCCCCAGGGGCTACACCTTC. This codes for CASSYSIRGPRGYTF.

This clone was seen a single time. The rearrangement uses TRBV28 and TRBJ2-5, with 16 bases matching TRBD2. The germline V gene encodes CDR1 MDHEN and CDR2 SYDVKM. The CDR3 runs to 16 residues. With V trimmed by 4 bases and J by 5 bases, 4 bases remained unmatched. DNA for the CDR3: TGTGCCAGCAGTTGGGGACTAGCGGGAGGGGACGAGACCCAGTACTTC. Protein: CASSWGLAGGDETQYF.

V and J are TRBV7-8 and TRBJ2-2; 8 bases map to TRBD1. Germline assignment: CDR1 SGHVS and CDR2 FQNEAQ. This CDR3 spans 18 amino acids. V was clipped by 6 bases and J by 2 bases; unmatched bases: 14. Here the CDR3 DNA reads TGTGCCAGCAGACTTCGTTTAGGGACAGGCGGAAACACCGGGGAGCTGTTTTTT. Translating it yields CASRLRLGTGGNTGELFF.

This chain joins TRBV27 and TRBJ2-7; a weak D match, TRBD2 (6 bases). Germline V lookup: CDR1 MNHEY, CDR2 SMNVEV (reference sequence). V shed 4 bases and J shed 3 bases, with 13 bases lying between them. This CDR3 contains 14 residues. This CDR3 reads CASSYPDYRYEQYF. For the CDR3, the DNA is TGTGCCAGCAGTTACCCGGACTACCGCTACGAGCAGTACTTC.

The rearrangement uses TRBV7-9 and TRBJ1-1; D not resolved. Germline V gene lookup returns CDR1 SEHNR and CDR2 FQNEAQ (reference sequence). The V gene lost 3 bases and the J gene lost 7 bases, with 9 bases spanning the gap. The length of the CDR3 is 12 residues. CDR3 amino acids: CASSLAGGEAFF. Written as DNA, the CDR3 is TGTGCCAGCAGCTTGGCAGGAGGTGAAGCTTTCTTT.

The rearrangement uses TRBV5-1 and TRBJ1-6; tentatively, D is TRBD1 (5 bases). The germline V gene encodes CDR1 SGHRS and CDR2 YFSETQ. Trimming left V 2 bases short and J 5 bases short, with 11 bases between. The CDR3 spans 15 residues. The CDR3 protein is CASSFKGLHNSPLHF. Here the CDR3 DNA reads TGCGCCAGCAGCTTTAAGGGGCTCCATAATTCACCCCTCCACTTT.

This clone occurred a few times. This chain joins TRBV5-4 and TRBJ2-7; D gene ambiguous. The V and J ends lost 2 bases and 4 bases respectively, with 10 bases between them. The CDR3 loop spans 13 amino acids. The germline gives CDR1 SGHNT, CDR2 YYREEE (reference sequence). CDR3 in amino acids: CASSLSGGYEQYF. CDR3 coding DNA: TGTGCCAGCAGCTTATCAGGTGGATACGAGCAGTACTTC. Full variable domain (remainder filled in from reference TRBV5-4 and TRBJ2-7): ETGVTQSPTHLIKTRGQQVTLRCSSQSGHNTVSWYQQALGQGPQFIFQYYREEENGRGNFPPRFSGLQFPNYSSELNVNALELDDSALYLCASSLSGGYEQYFGPGTRLTVT.

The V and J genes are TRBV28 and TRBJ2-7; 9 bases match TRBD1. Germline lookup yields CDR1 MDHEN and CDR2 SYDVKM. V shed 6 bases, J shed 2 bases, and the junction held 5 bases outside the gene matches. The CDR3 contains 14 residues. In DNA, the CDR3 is TGTGCCAGCAGAGGACAGGGGATGCCCTACGAGCAGTACTTC. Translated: CASRGQGMPYEQYF.

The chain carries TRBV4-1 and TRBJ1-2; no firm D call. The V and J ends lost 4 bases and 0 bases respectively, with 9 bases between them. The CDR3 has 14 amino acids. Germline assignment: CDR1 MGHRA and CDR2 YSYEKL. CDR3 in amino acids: CASSLPTTNYGYTF. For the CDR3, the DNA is TGCGCCAGCAGCCTACCGACAACTAACTATGGCTACACCTTC.

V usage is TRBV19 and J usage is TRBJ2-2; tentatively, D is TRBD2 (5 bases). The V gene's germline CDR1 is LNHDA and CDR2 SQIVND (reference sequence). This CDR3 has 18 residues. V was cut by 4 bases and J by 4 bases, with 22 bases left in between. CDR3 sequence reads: CASSTPRRLGGPTGELFF. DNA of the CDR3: TGTGCCAGTAGTACCCCCCGCCGCTTGGGCGGGCCCACCGGGGAGCTGTTTTTT.

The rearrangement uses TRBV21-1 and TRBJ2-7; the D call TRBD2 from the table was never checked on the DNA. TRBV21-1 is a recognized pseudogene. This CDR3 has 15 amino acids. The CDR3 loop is CASSKRARAAYEQYF. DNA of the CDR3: TGTGCCAGCAGCAAGAGGGCAAGGGCGGCGTACGAGCAGTACTTC.